This T cell receptor beta chain was observed in a study of radiotherapy plus CTLA-4 blockade in lung cancer. Study overall: Disease control was present in roughly 29% of patients, and objective responses in more than 15%.

Profiling relied on immunoSEQ multiplex PCR, and the TCRdb table lists in-frame clones only, not all of them. The sample has approximately 100,000 clones; 75% to 90% are singletons. This CDR3 region has 10 residues. Germline assignment: CDR1 SNHLY and CDR2 FYNNEI. V dropped 5 bases and J dropped 13 bases, with 11 bases sitting between them. Study findings and constraints: Increased serum interferon-beta after radiation also reportedly predicted response strongly. Blood TCR clones of tumor origin expanded after radiotherapy plus ipilimumab.

This clone was counted a few times. Its antigen is as yet unknown. Each patient with chemo-refractory metastatic non-small-cell lung cancer was treated with focal radiation plus CTLA-4 blockade using ipilimumab. This TCR came from a human donor with non-small cell lung cancer who had a partial response to radiotherapy plus ipilimumab. Sequenced material: peripheral blood, taken from a patient treated with radiotherapy plus ipilimumab. The chain joins TRBV2 to TRBJ1-2; D is uncertain. The CDR3 loop reads CASSILAVTF. The CDR3 region has the DNA TGTGCCAGCAGTATTTTAGCCGTCACCTTC.